Listed below are T cell receptor beta chains from one sample, sequenced in a study of T and B cells in COVID-19 patients. TCRdb analysed the multiplex PCR reads with MiXCR anew, one entry per CDR3 protein. There are about 5,000 distinct CDR3 sequences in the sample; around 30% occur only once, and around 35% lies in the top ten. The specimen sequenced was blood. Receptors originate from a human donor with active COVID-19. CDR3s leave out the opening cysteine and the closing phenylalanine or tryptophan. The order of the fields is CDR3 length, D gene, V gene, J gene, CDR3 protein. A D gene is named only where the DNA matches it firmly.

>12|TRBD1|TRBV20-1|TRBJ1-5
SAGDRGSNQPQH
>13|NA|TRBV15|TRBJ2-7
ATSRDRGETYEQY
>11|TRBD1|TRBV30|TRBJ2-3
AGTGDNTDTQY
>11|NA|TRBV5-6|TRBJ1-3
ASSSFSGNTIY
>13|NA|TRBV7-2|TRBJ2-7
ASSLESSGVHEQY
>12|NA|TRBV20-1|TRBJ1-1
SAPKGTANTEAF
>15|TRBD1|TRBV19|TRBJ1-4
ASSIGTGTAPNEKLF
>11|NA|TRBV28|TRBJ2-7
ASSSPTGYEQY
>10|NA|TRBV29-1|TRBJ1-2
SVGVLGGGYT
>13|TRBD2|TRBV4-3|TRBJ2-1
ASSQVTGGYNEQF
>13|NA|TRBV6-2/TRBV6-3|TRBJ2-1
ASSPLHAKAAEQF
>10|NA|TRBV6-1|TRBJ2-2
ASSRDTGELF
>11|NA|TRBV15|TRBJ2-1
ATSQGPGGEQF
>13|NA|TRBV4-3|TRBJ2-2
ASSPGATSTGELF
>12|NA|TRBV10-2|TRBJ2-7
ASSVRVSSYEQY